Following are 9 T cell receptor beta chains from one sample sequenced in a study of control samples from healthy donors and cancer patients (dated by TCRdb to the early 2020s). The library came from the immunoSEQ multiplex PCR assay. Sourced from immuneACCESS, this table was stored by TCRdb with only in-frame sequences that have V and J called. A share of the clones is absent; for the studies checked, an unresolved V gene accounts for under half, and the remainder has no known explanation. This sample holds 120,000 to 150,000 clones; about 90% were observed only once. Approximately 7% of the sample is held by the ten biggest clonotypes. Sequenced input: blood. These receptors were obtained from a man between 18 and 29 years old in good health.

The gene calls are TRBV5-4 and TRBJ2-1; 14 nucleotides line up with TRBD2. The V gene end was trimmed by 4 bases and the J gene end by 4 bases; junction bases not matched to a gene: 7. The length of the CDR3 is 17 residues. Germline loops: CDR1 SGHNT, CDR2 YYREEE (reference sequence). CDR3 sequence: CASSRGLAGGRYNEQFF. CDR3 DNA sequence: TGTGCCAGCAGCCGCGGACTAGCGGGGGGTAGGTACAATGAGCAGTTCTTC.

The rearrangement links TRBV3-1 (or the pseudogene TRBV3-2) to TRBJ1-4; D remains unclear. Trimming stripped 4 bases from V and 4 bases from J, with 13 bases between. CDR3 length: 15 residues. Germline loops: CDR1 LGHDT, CDR2 YNNKEL (reference sequence). The CDR3 sequence: CASSPDWTDNEKLFF. The CDR3 DNA reads TGTGCCAGCAGCCCCGACTGGACGGATAATGAAAAACTGTTTTTT.

V and J are TRBV7-9 and TRBJ2-7; 11 bases line up with TRBD1. CDR3 length: 16 amino acids. Germline loops: CDR1 SEHNR, CDR2 FQNEAQ (reference sequence). Unmatched junction bases numbered 6, after V lost 3 bases and J lost 2 bases. CDR3 DNA sequence: TGTGCCAGCAGCTTGAGGGACAGGGGGTTAACCTACGAGCAGTACTTC. Protein sequence: CASSLRDRGLTYEQYF. The full variable domain, completed using reference TRBV7-9 and TRBJ2-7, is DTGVSQNPRHKITKRGQNVTFRCDPISEHNRLYWYRQTLGQGPEFLTYFQNEAQLEKSRLLSDRFSAERPKGSFSTLEIQRTEQGDSAMYLCASSLRDRGLTYEQYFGPGTRLTVT.

The chain is built from TRBV7-9 and TRBJ1-6; 7 bases line up with TRBD1. V lost 3 bases to trimming and J lost 10 bases; unmatched junction nucleotides: 3. The CDR3 is made up of 13 amino acids. Germline CDR1 and CDR2: SEHNR and FQNEAQ (reference sequence). As DNA, the CDR3 is TGTGCCAGCAGCTTGACAGGGTACTCACCCCTCCACTTT. Its protein product is CASSLTGYSPLHF.

The V gene is TRBV7-2, the J gene TRBJ2-2, with no clear D. There are 14 residues in the CDR3. Trimming removed 5 bases at V and 2 bases at J, with 9 bases between. From germline, CDR1 is SGHTA and CDR2 FQGNSA. Written as DNA, the CDR3 is TGTGCCAGCAGCAAACTGCCAAACACCGGGGAGCTGTTTTTT. Its translation: CASSKLPNTGELFF.

This clone has a single count. The V call is TRBV27, the J call TRBJ2-1; 8 bases fit TRBD1. With V trimmed by 1 base and J by 7 bases, 6 bases remained unmatched. The V gene's germline CDR1 is MNHEY and CDR2 SMNVEV (reference sequence). The CDR3 runs to 15 residues. The DNA of the CDR3 is TGTGCCAGCAGTTTATTACAGGGGGTGCTTAATGAGCAGTTCTTC. Encoded protein: CASSLLQGVLNEQFF.

The chain joins TRBV19 to TRBJ2-1; D might be TRBD2 (5 bases). Deletions cut 4 bases from V and 0 bases from J, with 10 bases between. Germline CDR1 and CDR2: LNHDA and SQIVND (reference sequence). This CDR3 has 15 amino acids. CDR3 region: CASSTSRGSYNEQFF. The CDR3 coding sequence is TGTGCCAGTAGTACCTCCCGGGGCTCCTACAATGAGCAGTTCTTC. Combining the CDR3 with reference TRBV19 and TRBJ2-1 gives the whole variable domain DGGITQSPKYLFRKEGQNVTLSCEQNLNHDAMYWYRQDPGQGLRLIYYSQIVNDFQKGDIAEGYSVSREKKESFPLTVTSAQKNPTAFYLCASSTSRGSYNEQFFGPGTRLTVL.

The J gene is TRBJ1-2, the V gene TRBV7-6, with D hard to call. This CDR3 region has 14 residues. Trimming pared 0 bases from V and 2 bases from J, leaving 7 bases between. Germline V gene data show CDR1 as SGHVS and CDR2 as FNYEAQ. The CDR3 region has the DNA TGTGCCAGCAGCTTAGCCGGACCGAACTATGGCTACACCTTC. It specifies CASSLAGPNYGYTF.

J is TRBJ1-5 and V is TRBV5-6; 7 bases align to TRBD1. CDR3 length equals 15 residues. V was clipped by 2 bases and J by 3 bases; unmatched bases: 5. The germline V gene encodes CDR1 SGHDT and CDR2 YYEEEE. The CDR3 protein is CASSFRTGDNQPQHF. In DNA form, the CDR3 reads TGTGCCAGCAGCTTTCGAACAGGGGACAATCAGCCCCAGCATTTT.